These T cell receptor beta chains were read from a single sample in a study of cytomegalovirus exposure and HLA in healthy donors. Repertoires were generated with immunoSEQ multiplex PCR, while TCRdb's copy carries only in-frame clones and drops some. This table holds 200,000 to 250,000 clones, approximately 88% found once. Sequenced material: PBMCs. The receptors originated from a woman between 25 and 40 years old in good health and CMV-seropositive. Both conserved end residues are part of each CDR3. The order of the fields is V gene, J gene, CDR3 protein.

v_gene: TRBV19
j_gene: TRBJ2-7
CDR3aa: CASRGRGYEQYF

v_gene: TRBV11-2
j_gene: TRBJ1-3
CDR3aa: CASSLITGNSGNTIYF

v_gene: TRBV6-5
j_gene: TRBJ2-2
CDR3aa: CASNPENTGELFF

v_gene: TRBV6-1
j_gene: TRBJ1-1
CDR3aa: CASSEMRDTEAFF

v_gene: TRBV5-1
j_gene: TRBJ1-4
CDR3aa: CASSFSTGSGEKLFF

v_gene: TRBV2
j_gene: TRBJ2-7
CDR3aa: CATTGVEQYF

v_gene: TRBV28
j_gene: TRBJ1-1
CDR3aa: CATDRDRNAEAFF

v_gene: TRBV29-1
j_gene: TRBJ2-1
CDR3aa: CSVVRLGQGSYNEQFF

v_gene: TRBV30
j_gene: TRBJ2-7
CDR3aa: CAWSVGGTGEQYF

v_gene: TRBV28
j_gene: TRBJ1-5
CDR3aa: CASSLRTGGRRMGNQPQHF

v_gene: TRBV30
j_gene: TRBJ2-3
CDR3aa: CAWSGSADTQYF

v_gene: TRBV18
j_gene: TRBJ2-5
CDR3aa: CASSYMSGELGETQYF

v_gene: TRBV6-5
j_gene: TRBJ2-7
CDR3aa: CASSRGSYEQYF

v_gene: TRBV10-3
j_gene: TRBJ2-1
CDR3aa: CATTSGTYNEQFF

v_gene: TRBV25-1
j_gene: TRBJ1-3
CDR3aa: CACKGNTIYF

v_gene: TRBV5-1
j_gene: TRBJ2-7
CDR3aa: CASSLQGATYEQYF

v_gene: TRBV5-1
j_gene: TRBJ2-5
CDR3aa: CASSGSGRGQETQYF

v_gene: TRBV30
j_gene: TRBJ2-3
CDR3aa: CAWGRLVADTQYF

v_gene: TRBV28
j_gene: TRBJ1-5
CDR3aa: CASSPYSGVYNQPQHF

v_gene: TRBV19
j_gene: TRBJ2-6
CDR3aa: CAGSGTGHSGANVLTF

v_gene: TRBV7-2
j_gene: TRBJ1-5
CDR3aa: CASSLQSNQPQHF

v_gene: TRBV27
j_gene: TRBJ1-4
CDR3aa: CASSLGRGREKLFF

v_gene: TRBV7-8
j_gene: TRBJ1-2
CDR3aa: CASSLSNGVLYGYTF

v_gene: TRBV25-1
j_gene: TRBJ2-7
CDR3aa: CASSESEDRGTYEQYF

v_gene: TRBV30
j_gene: TRBJ2-1
CDR3aa: CAWSASRYEQFF

v_gene: TRBV6-6
j_gene: TRBJ1-2
CDR3aa: CASGTASNYGYTF

v_gene: TRBV6-6
j_gene: TRBJ1-2
CDR3aa: CAITRQILYGYTF

v_gene: TRBV6-5
j_gene: TRBJ1-5
CDR3aa: CASSSQGGDSNQPQHF

v_gene: TRBV18
j_gene: TRBJ2-5
CDR3aa: CASSPADGETQYF

v_gene: TRBV27
j_gene: TRBJ1-5
CDR3aa: CASSWTGWDQPQHF

v_gene: TRBV29-1
j_gene: TRBJ2-1
CDR3aa: CSVDRGEEGWFF

v_gene: TRBV29-1
j_gene: TRBJ2-1
CDR3aa: CSVEGIDRVQFF

v_gene: TRBV19
j_gene: TRBJ2-1
CDR3aa: CASSIFDGSIGEQFF

v_gene: TRBV27
j_gene: TRBJ1-2
CDR3aa: CASSSGPNYGYTF

v_gene: TRBV2
j_gene: TRBJ2-1
CDR3aa: CASSHNTGTGGLEQFF

v_gene: TRBV6-1
j_gene: TRBJ2-1
CDR3aa: CASRPLAVNEQFF

v_gene: TRBV7-2
j_gene: TRBJ1-1
CDR3aa: CASAQGGYTEAFF

v_gene: TRBV2
j_gene: TRBJ1-2
CDR3aa: CASSDQMSGHGYTF

v_gene: TRBV9
j_gene: TRBJ2-2
CDR3aa: CASSVGAGYFSGELFF

v_gene: TRBV29-1
j_gene: TRBJ2-1
CDR3aa: CSVDSGEQFF

v_gene: TRBV27
j_gene: TRBJ2-1
CDR3aa: CASSPSGNYYNEQFF

v_gene: TRBV19
j_gene: TRBJ1-2
CDR3aa: CARGGSREYGYTF

v_gene: TRBV19
j_gene: TRBJ2-7
CDR3aa: CASSTRTSGSTFGGEQYF

v_gene: TRBV5-6
j_gene: TRBJ1-3
CDR3aa: CASSLVDREGNTIYF

v_gene: TRBV5-5
j_gene: TRBJ2-7
CDR3aa: CASSMDRGNWNYEQYF

v_gene: TRBV5-4
j_gene: TRBJ2-3
CDR3aa: CASSVNRGKAGTDTQYF

v_gene: TRBV6-5
j_gene: TRBJ1-1
CDR3aa: CASRRTGGTEAFF

v_gene: TRBV5-5
j_gene: TRBJ2-1
CDR3aa: CASSSTGAYNEQFF

v_gene: TRBV7-9
j_gene: TRBJ1-2
CDR3aa: CASTREGGYYGYTF

v_gene: TRBV6-1
j_gene: TRBJ1-2
CDR3aa: CASNANDRLDYGYTF

v_gene: TRBV7-3
j_gene: TRBJ1-2
CDR3aa: CASSFKTEKIIYGYTF

v_gene: TRBV9
j_gene: TRBJ1-1
CDR3aa: CASSVSGSGNTEAFF

v_gene: TRBV7-9
j_gene: TRBJ2-7
CDR3aa: CASSLVAYEQYF

v_gene: TRBV30
j_gene: TRBJ1-4
CDR3aa: CAWSIQDGYEKLFF